A selection of T cell receptor beta chains follows, all from one sample in a study of T cell changes during pregnancy in multiple sclerosis. Measured with immunoSEQ multiplex PCR; TCRdb has only the in-frame clones, and not every one. The table shows about 100,000 clones, with roughly 90% occurring only once. Sequenced here: peripheral blood, sampled after pregnancy. The source is a female donor with multiple sclerosis, enrolled in a pregnancy study. CDR3s include the opening cysteine and the closing phenylalanine or tryptophan. D genes are given only for firm matches. A clone size is listed for some rows: how often the clone was seen (once, few, many), or a class if it is expanded.

v_call: TRBV28; j_call: TRBJ2-7; d_call: TRBD1; clone_size: once; cdr3_aa: CASSLAGGIHEQYF; cdr3_nt: TGTGCCAGCAGTTTAGCAGGGGGTATCCACGAGCAGTACTTC
v_call: TRBV29-1; j_call: TRBJ2-5; d_call: TRBD2; clone_size: -; cdr3_aa: CSVSGTSGRETQYF; cdr3_nt: TGCAGCGTGTCCGGGACTAGTGGACGAGAGACCCAGTACTTC
v_call: TRBV19; j_call: TRBJ2-1; d_call: TRBD2; clone_size: -; cdr3_aa: CASSLAGSSYNEQFF; cdr3_nt: TGTGCCAGTAGTTTAGCGGGATCCTCCTACAATGAGCAGTTCTTC
v_call: TRBV28; j_call: TRBJ2-5; d_call: TRBD1; clone_size: -; cdr3_aa: CASSRDRGLLRTQYF; cdr3_nt: TGTGCCAGCAGCCGAGACAGGGGGCTCCTCAGGACCCAGTACTTC
v_call: TRBV11-3; j_call: TRBJ1-4; d_call: -; clone_size: -; cdr3_aa: CASSLGRTATNEKLFF; cdr3_nt: TGTGCCAGCAGCTTAGGCAGGACTGCAACTAATGAAAAACTGTTTTTT
v_call: TRBV7-9; j_call: TRBJ2-7; d_call: TRBD2; clone_size: once; cdr3_aa: CASSLGMAGLAGPYEQYF; cdr3_nt: TGTGCCAGCAGCTTAGGCATGGCGGGACTAGCGGGTCCCTACGAGCAGTACTTC
v_call: TRBV7-9; j_call: TRBJ2-5; d_call: -; clone_size: -; cdr3_aa: CASSLGQRIQETQYF; cdr3_nt: TGTGCCAGCAGCTTAGGACAACGCATTCAAGAGACCCAGTACTTC
v_call: TRBV2; j_call: TRBJ1-4; d_call: -; clone_size: -; cdr3_aa: CASSEDRPNEKLFF; cdr3_nt: TGTGCCAGCAGTGAAGACAGGCCTAATGAAAAACTGTTTTTT
v_call: TRBV29-1; j_call: TRBJ2-7; d_call: TRBD2; clone_size: -; cdr3_aa: CSVKAGRVDEQYF; cdr3_nt: TGCAGCGTGAAAGCGGGGAGGGTGGACGAGCAGTACTTC
v_call: TRBV27; j_call: TRBJ2-2; d_call: TRBD1; clone_size: -; cdr3_aa: CASSLSTSHRGNTGELFF; cdr3_nt: TGTGCCAGCAGTTTATCAACAAGTCACAGGGGTAACACCGGGGAGCTGTTTTTT
v_call: TRBV7-2; j_call: TRBJ2-1; d_call: TRBD2; clone_size: -; cdr3_aa: CASSKYSGSSNEQFF; cdr3_nt: TGTGCCAGCAGTAAATATAGCGGGAGCTCCAATGAGCAGTTCTTC
v_call: TRBV10-1; j_call: TRBJ1-6; d_call: TRBD1; clone_size: once; cdr3_aa: CASSDDWDRGENSPLHF; cdr3_nt: TGCGCCAGCAGCGACGATTGGGACAGGGGAGAAAATTCACCCCTCCACTTT
v_call: TRBV28; j_call: TRBJ2-3; d_call: -; clone_size: -; cdr3_aa: CASSKDRRRTDTQYF; cdr3_nt: TGTGCCAGCAGTAAGGACAGAAGGCGCACAGATACGCAGTATTTT
v_call: TRBV2; j_call: TRBJ1-6; d_call: -; clone_size: few; cdr3_aa: CASSVRDIDNSPLHF; cdr3_nt: TGTGCCAGCAGTGTACGGGACATTGATAATTCACCCCTCCACTTT
v_call: TRBV7-8; j_call: TRBJ2-1; d_call: TRBD2; clone_size: -; cdr3_aa: CASRPPLREDPYNEQFF; cdr3_nt: TGTGCCAGCAGACCCCCACTACGGGAGGACCCCTACAATGAGCAGTTCTTC
v_call: TRBV11-3; j_call: TRBJ2-7; d_call: -; clone_size: -; cdr3_aa: CASSLFEGSYEQYF; cdr3_nt: TGTGCCAGCAGCTTATTCGAGGGTTCCTACGAGCAGTACTTC
v_call: TRBV28; j_call: TRBJ2-1; d_call: -; clone_size: -; cdr3_aa: CASSLGGARLVEQFF; cdr3_nt: TGTGCCAGCAGTTTAGGAGGGGCCCGCTTAGTTGAGCAGTTCTTC
v_call: TRBV29-1; j_call: TRBJ1-1; d_call: TRBD1; clone_size: -; cdr3_aa: CSVDYSTGPLSTEAFF; cdr3_nt: TGCAGCGTTGATTATTCGACAGGGCCCCTCTCCACTGAAGCTTTCTTT
v_call: TRBV19; j_call: TRBJ1-5; d_call: -; clone_size: -; cdr3_aa: CASSSQGNQPQHF; cdr3_nt: TGTGCCAGTAGTAGCCAGGGCAATCAGCCCCAGCATTTT
v_call: TRBV19; j_call: TRBJ1-1; d_call: TRBD1; clone_size: -; cdr3_aa: CASSGRGQGNTEAFF; cdr3_nt: TGTGCCAGTAGTGGAAGGGGGCAGGGGAACACTGAAGCTTTCTTT
v_call: TRBV15; j_call: TRBJ1-6; d_call: TRBD1; clone_size: -; cdr3_aa: CATSSKPLDRDANSPLHF; cdr3_nt: TGTGCCACCAGCTCCAAACCCCTGGACAGGGACGCAAATTCACCCCTCCACTTT
v_call: TRBV28; j_call: TRBJ1-1; d_call: -; clone_size: -; cdr3_aa: CASSLSEGTGAFF; cdr3_nt: TGTGCCAGCAGTTTATCGGAGGGTACCGGAGCTTTCTTT
v_call: TRBV28; j_call: TRBJ2-7; d_call: TRBD2; clone_size: -; cdr3_aa: CATGSLGDGTSVPYEQYF; cdr3_nt: TGTGCCACCGGCAGTCTCGGCGACGGGACTAGCGTTCCCTACGAGCAGTACTTC
v_call: TRBV30; j_call: TRBJ2-7; d_call: -; clone_size: once; cdr3_aa: CAWSVVSYEQYF; cdr3_nt: TGTGCCTGGAGTGTAGTTAGCTACGAGCAGTACTTC
v_call: TRBV4-3; j_call: TRBJ1-5; d_call: -; clone_size: -; cdr3_aa: CASSQGGLVNQPQHF; cdr3_nt: TGCGCCAGCAGCCAAGGGGGACTGGTCAATCAGCCCCAGCATTTT
v_call: TRBV9; j_call: TRBJ2-3; d_call: TRBD2; clone_size: -; cdr3_aa: CASRSSGRSTDTQYF; cdr3_nt: TGTGCCAGCAGGTCTAGCGGGAGAAGCACAGATACGCAGTATTTT
v_call: TRBV5-1; j_call: TRBJ2-6; d_call: TRBD2; clone_size: -; cdr3_aa: CASSLVGTSSGANVLTF; cdr3_nt: TGCGCCAGCAGCTTGGTTGGGACTAGCTCTGGGGCCAACGTCCTGACTTTC
v_call: TRBV10-3; j_call: TRBJ2-3; d_call: -; clone_size: -; cdr3_aa: CAIRQTQDPDNTQYF; cdr3_nt: TGTGCCATCAGACAGACCCAAGACCCTGACAATACGCAGTATTTT
v_call: TRBV21-1; j_call: TRBJ2-5; d_call: -; clone_size: -; cdr3_aa: CASSKGRTQYF; cdr3_nt: TGTGCCAGCAGCAAGGGGAGGACCCAGTACTTC
v_call: TRBV18; j_call: TRBJ2-4; d_call: -; clone_size: -; cdr3_aa: CASSSSGLLTKNIQYF; cdr3_nt: TGTGCCAGCTCATCCTCGGGACTCCTGACCAAAAACATTCAGTACTTC
v_call: TRBV28; j_call: TRBJ1-2; d_call: -; clone_size: -; cdr3_aa: CASSFVGTRSGYTF; cdr3_nt: TGTGCCAGCAGTTTTGTAGGGACTCGCTCTGGCTACACCTTC
v_call: TRBV15; j_call: TRBJ1-5; d_call: -; clone_size: -; cdr3_aa: CATSRVLQPQHF; cdr3_nt: TGTGCCACCAGCAGAGTATTGCAGCCCCAGCATTTT
v_call: TRBV11-2; j_call: TRBJ2-1; d_call: -; clone_size: -; cdr3_aa: CASSLQGSYNEQFF; cdr3_nt: TGTGCCAGCAGCTTGCAGGGTTCCTACAATGAGCAGTTCTTC
v_call: TRBV29-1; j_call: TRBJ2-3; d_call: -; clone_size: -; cdr3_aa: CSVEEGTDTQYF; cdr3_nt: TGCAGCGTTGAGGAGGGCACAGATACGCAGTATTTT
v_call: TRBV5-4; j_call: TRBJ1-2; d_call: -; clone_size: once; cdr3_aa: CASSLDAGLYGYTF; cdr3_nt: TGTGCCAGCAGCTTGGACGCAGGTCTCTATGGCTACACCTTC
v_call: TRBV7-9; j_call: TRBJ2-2; d_call: -; clone_size: -; cdr3_aa: CASSLGLLAGELFF; cdr3_nt: TGTGCCAGCAGCTTAGGGCTCCTGGCCGGGGAGCTGTTTTTT
v_call: TRBV7-8; j_call: TRBJ1-6; d_call: -; clone_size: -; cdr3_aa: CASSLGTDNSPLHF; cdr3_nt: TGTGCCAGCAGCTTAGGAACAGATAATTCACCCCTCCACTTT
v_call: TRBV29-1; j_call: TRBJ2-2; d_call: -; clone_size: -; cdr3_aa: CSVSTGQELFF; cdr3_nt: TGCAGCGTATCCACAGGGCAGGAGCTGTTTTTT
v_call: TRBV2; j_call: TRBJ1-1; d_call: TRBD1; clone_size: -; cdr3_aa: CASRDSTGDAEAFF; cdr3_nt: TGTGCCAGCAGAGATAGCACAGGGGACGCTGAAGCTTTCTTT
v_call: TRBV5-1; j_call: TRBJ1-2; d_call: -; clone_size: -; cdr3_aa: CASSLRGGTQHGYTF; cdr3_nt: TGCGCCAGCAGCTTAAGGGGGGGAACCCAACATGGCTACACCTTC
v_call: TRBV4-2; j_call: TRBJ1-1; d_call: -; clone_size: -; cdr3_aa: CASSQKNLVTANTEAFF; cdr3_nt: TGTGCCAGCAGCCAAAAAAATCTAGTTACGGCGAACACTGAAGCTTTCTTT
v_call: TRBV5-6; j_call: TRBJ1-5; d_call: -; clone_size: once; cdr3_aa: CASSGGRGDRGQPQHF; cdr3_nt: TGTGCCAGCAGCGGCGGTCGGGGGGATCGAGGTCAGCCCCAGCATTTT